The present T cell receptor beta chain was sequenced within a study of shared clonotypes between healthy human individuals. General study points: Memory subsets generally showed smaller estimated richness than naive subsets did. Only blood was sampled, and tissue TCR repertoires likely differ from blood ones.

Only CD45RO-negative cells positively selected for CCR7 counted as naive CD8 cells, so terminally differentiated effector memory CD45RA+ cells were excluded. V lost 4 bases and J 5 bases, leaving 22 bases between the germline ends. CDR1 and CDR2 (germline): SGHRS, YFSETQ. The length of the CDR3 is 17 residues. Produced via immunoSEQ multiplex PCR; TCRdb's table is partial and in-frame only. The data contain about 2 million clones, about 95% of them seen just once; the ten biggest clones take up around 1.1%. In regard to this clone: Its target is not known.

What was sequenced was naive CD8+ T cells sorted from blood. The clonotype was recovered from a man aged 18 to 29 in good health. V gene TRBV5-1 combines with J gene TRBJ2-1; D is uncertain. The CDR3 nucleotides read TGCGCCAGCAGCCCGTCCGAAGTGAAAGGGCTTAACAATGAGCAGTTCTTC. This codes for CASSPSEVKGLNNEQFF.